This T cell receptor beta chain was obtained from a study of T cells in Graves' hyperthyroidism and ophthalmopathy. General study findings and limits: For ophthalmopathy, model prediction preceded onset by a median about 6 months.

For this clonotype: Its antigen is not identified.

RNA transcripts were the template for amplifying TCR beta CDR3 regions. The primer set for the first-round RT-PCR of the TCR CDR3 was HTBI. TCRdb redid the calling of the multiplex PCR reads with MiXCR, one entry per CDR3 protein. The sample records 550,000 to 650,000 distinct CDR3 sequences, around 14% being singletons. The CDR3 length is 16 residues. Trimming pared 3 bases from V and 2 bases from J, leaving 14 bases between. Per germline, CDR1 LNHDA and CDR2 SQIVND (reference sequence). The sequenced sample consisted of blood. V and J are TRBV19 and TRBJ1-3; weak D call: TRBD1 (5 bases). The TCR comes from a woman aged 30 to 39 with Graves' hyperthyroidism that later progressed to Graves' ophthalmopathy. The CDR3 DNA reads as TGTGCCAGTAGTATTAGAGGCGGGGGAACTGGAAACACCATATATTTT. Translation gives CASSIRGGGTGNTIYF.